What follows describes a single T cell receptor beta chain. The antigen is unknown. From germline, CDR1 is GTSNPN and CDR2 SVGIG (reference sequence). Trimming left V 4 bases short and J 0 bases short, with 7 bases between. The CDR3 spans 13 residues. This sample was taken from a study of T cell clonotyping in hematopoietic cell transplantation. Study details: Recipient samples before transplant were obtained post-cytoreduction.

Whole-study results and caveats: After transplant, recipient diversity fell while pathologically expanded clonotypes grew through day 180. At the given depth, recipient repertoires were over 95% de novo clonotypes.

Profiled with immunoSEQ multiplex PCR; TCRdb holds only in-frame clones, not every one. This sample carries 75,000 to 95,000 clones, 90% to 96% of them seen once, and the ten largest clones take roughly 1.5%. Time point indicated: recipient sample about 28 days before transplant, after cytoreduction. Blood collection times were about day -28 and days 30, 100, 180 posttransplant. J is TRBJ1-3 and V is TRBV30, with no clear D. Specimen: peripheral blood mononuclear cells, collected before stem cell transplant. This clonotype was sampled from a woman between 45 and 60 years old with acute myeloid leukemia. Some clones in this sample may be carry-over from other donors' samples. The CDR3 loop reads CAWKRYSGNTIYF. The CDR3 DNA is TGTGCCTGGAAGAGGTACTCTGGAAACACCATATATTTT. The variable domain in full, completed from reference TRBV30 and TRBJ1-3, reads SQTIHQWPATLVQPVGSPLSLECTVEGTSNPNLYWYRQAAGRGLQLLFYSVGIGQISSEVPQNLSASRPQDRQFILSSKKLLLSDSGFYLCAWKRYSGNTIYFGEGSWLTVV.